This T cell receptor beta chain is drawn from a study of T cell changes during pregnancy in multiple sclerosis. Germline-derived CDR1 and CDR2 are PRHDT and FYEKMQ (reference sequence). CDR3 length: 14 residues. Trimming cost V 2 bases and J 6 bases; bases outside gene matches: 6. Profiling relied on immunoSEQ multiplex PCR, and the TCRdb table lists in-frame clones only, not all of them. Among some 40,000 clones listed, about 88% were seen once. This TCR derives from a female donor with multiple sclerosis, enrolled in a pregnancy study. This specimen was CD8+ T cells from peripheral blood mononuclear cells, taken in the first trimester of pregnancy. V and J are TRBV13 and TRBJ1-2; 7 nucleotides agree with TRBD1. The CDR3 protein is CASSLTGQLDGYTF. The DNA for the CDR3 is TGTGCCAGCAGCTTAACGGGACAGTTAGATGGCTACACCTTC.